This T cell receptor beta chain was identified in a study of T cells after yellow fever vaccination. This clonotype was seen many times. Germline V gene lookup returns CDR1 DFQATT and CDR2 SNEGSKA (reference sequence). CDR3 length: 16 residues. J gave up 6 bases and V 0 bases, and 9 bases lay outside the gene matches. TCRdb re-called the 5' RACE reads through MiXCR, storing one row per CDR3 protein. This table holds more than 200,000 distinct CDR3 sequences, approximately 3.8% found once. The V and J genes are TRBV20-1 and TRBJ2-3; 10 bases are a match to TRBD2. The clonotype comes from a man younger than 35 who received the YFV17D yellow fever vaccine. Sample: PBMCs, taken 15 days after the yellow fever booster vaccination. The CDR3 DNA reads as TGCAGTGCTAGAGAGGGTAGCGGGGGGATTTGGGATACGCAGTATTTT. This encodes CSAREGSGGIWDTQYF.